The rows below give T cell receptor beta chains drawn from one sample of a study of early T cells in non-severe SARS-CoV-2 infection. Via MiXCR, TCRdb re-called the 5' RACE reads, giving one row per CDR3 protein. The sample records roughly 81,000 distinct CDR3 sequences, around 10% being singletons. The sample was whole blood. The source is an adult who was a healthcare worker with PCR-confirmed SARS-CoV-2 infection or an uninfected control (not recorded which). CDR3s include the opening cysteine and the closing phenylalanine or tryptophan. The D gene is left open where the match is weak. Only some rows state a clone size, as once, few, many or a class for expanded clones.

abundance,j_gene,d_gene,v_gene,CDR3aa,CDR3nt
.,TRBJ2-1,.,TRBV12-3/TRBV12-4,CASSFGARSYNEQFF,TGTGCCAGCAGTTTCGGCGCGCGCTCCTACAATGAGCAGTTCTTC
.,TRBJ1-3,.,TRBV29-1,CSVGDTGNTIYF,TGCAGCGTCGGGGACACTGGAAACACCATATATTTT
.,TRBJ2-7,.,TRBV14,CASSQAHNPLSYEQYF,TGTGCCAGCAGCCAAGCCCACAACCCTTTGTCCTACGAGCAGTACTTC
.,TRBJ2-7,.,TRBV5-1,CASSPGGSSVYEQYF,TGCGCCAGCAGCCCCGGAGGGAGCAGCGTCTACGAGCAGTACTTC
many,TRBJ2-1,TRBD1,TRBV7-9,CASSSRTGGNPYNEQFF,TGTGCCAGCAGCTCCAGGACAGGGGGCAACCCCTACAATGAGCAGTTCTTC
many,TRBJ1-1,.,TRBV29-1,CSVEDPGGAFF,TGCAGCGTTGAAGATCCCGGTGGAGCTTTCTTT
.,TRBJ2-2,.,TRBV29-1,CSAYRTDNTNTGELFF,TGCAGCGCTTACCGGACAGACAATACGAACACCGGGGAGCTGTTTTTT
many,TRBJ2-7,TRBD2,TRBV6-6,CASSYSSSGGGKNEQYF,TGTGCCAGCAGTTACTCGTCTTCGGGAGGAGGTAAAAACGAGCAGTACTTC
many,TRBJ2-7,.,TRBV10-3,CAISVQAAYEQYF,TGTGCCATCAGTGTGCAGGCCGCCTACGAGCAGTACTTC
.,TRBJ1-1,.,TRBV5-1,CASSHPQATEAFF,TGCGCCAGCAGCCACCCACAAGCCACTGAAGCTTTCTTT
many,TRBJ2-3,.,TRBV30,CAWSVLVGHQYF,TGTGCCTGGAGTGTACTAGTGGGGCACCAGTATTTT
many,TRBJ2-1,.,TRBV18,CASSRRRGSSYNEQFF,TGTGCCAGCTCAAGGAGGAGAGGGAGCTCCTACAATGAGCAGTTCTTC
.,TRBJ2-2,TRBD1,TRBV5-6,CASSLTGGAAGELFF,TGTGCCAGCAGCCTGACAGGGGGCGCCGCCGGGGAGCTGTTTTTT
many,TRBJ1-6,.,TRBV2,CASSVQPVVNSPLHF,TGTGCCAGCAGTGTTCAGCCGGTGGTTAATTCACCCCTCCACTTT
many,TRBJ1-1,.,TRBV20-1,CSARPGMNTEAFF,TGCAGTGCAAGACCAGGGATGAACACTGAAGCTTTCTTT
many,TRBJ2-7,.,TRBV18,CASSPQPLLEQYF,TGTGCCAGCTCACCACAACCCTTGCTCGAGCAGTACTTC
few,TRBJ2-5,.,TRBV15,CATSRDFLAETQYF,TGTGCCACCAGCAGAGATTTCCTAGCAGAGACCCAGTACTTC
.,TRBJ2-7,.,TRBV6-5,CASSYSSDRLGGYEQYF,TGTGCCAGCAGTTACTCGAGTGACAGGCTCGGGGGGTACGAGCAGTACTTC
.,TRBJ2-1,.,TRBV15,CATSRDRFSAVEQFF,TGTGCCACCAGCAGAGATCGTTTCAGCGCCGTGGAGCAGTTCTTC
.,TRBJ2-7,TRBD1,TRBV6-1,CASSETGFDRYF,TGTGCCAGCAGTGAGACAGGGTTCGATCGGTACTTC
many,TRBJ1-5,.,TRBV7-6,CASSASEGQPQHF,TGTGCCAGCAGCGCGTCAGAGGGGCAGCCCCAGCATTTT
.,TRBJ2-1,.,TRBV5-1,CASSPPTTYNEQFF,TGCGCCAGCAGCCCCCCTACCACCTACAATGAGCAGTTCTTC
few,TRBJ1-5,.,TRBV6-5,CASSPVQSNQPQHF,TGTGCCAGCAGCCCAGTCCAAAGCAATCAGCCCCAGCATTTT
many,TRBJ2-3,.,TRBV3-1,CASSQDLWVRGTDTQYF,TGTGCCAGCAGCCAAGATCTTTGGGTCCGGGGCACAGATACGCAGTATTTT
.,TRBJ2-7,.,TRBV6-2/TRBV6-3,CASTSGAPLYEQYF,TGTGCCAGCACCTCAGGGGCCCCTCTGTACGAGCAGTACTTC
few,TRBJ2-1,.,TRBV12-3/TRBV12-4,CASSLPMAAQFF,TGTGCCAGCAGTTTACCCATGGCGGCGCAGTTCTTC
.,TRBJ2-1,.,TRBV6-5,CASRVGWNEQFF,TGTGCCAGCAGAGTGGGGTGGAATGAGCAGTTCTTC
few,TRBJ2-7,.,TRBV12-3/TRBV12-4,CASSTRGHLPSGEQYF,TGTGCCAGCAGTACCAGGGGACACCTTCCTTCGGGCGAGCAGTACTTC
.,TRBJ1-5,.,TRBV2,CASTEGRSNQPQHF,TGTGCCAGCACCGAAGGCAGAAGCAATCAGCCCCAGCATTTT